A selection of T cell receptor beta chains follows, all from one sample in a study of blood T cell repertoires in COVID-19. The protocol was immunoSEQ multiplex PCR, while the TCRdb copy is restricted to in-frame clones and leaves out a portion. Among about 240,000 clones listed, over 80% were seen once. The sequenced material came from peripheral blood. The receptors shown here come from a man aged 25-45 years who had recovered from COVID-19. CDR3s include the opening cysteine and the closing phenylalanine or tryptophan. D genes are given only for firm matches. Clone size appears in some rows only: once, few, many, or a class for an expanded clone.

j_call d_call v_call clone_size cdr3_nt cdr3_aa
TRBJ2-3 NA TRBV18 NA TGTGCCAGCTCACCACCGGTGGCGGGCCCCAGCACAGATACGCAGTATTTT CASSPPVAGPSTDTQYF
TRBJ1-1 TRBD1 TRBV19 NA TGTGCCACCTTGGGGGACAGGGGAGGGCGGAACACTGAAGCTTTCTTT CATLGDRGGRNTEAFF
TRBJ1-3 NA TRBV29-1 NA TGCAGCGTTGGATTGCGGGGCAGGGAGGACTCTGGAAACACCATATATTTT CSVGLRGREDSGNTIYF
TRBJ1-2 NA TRBV12-3/TRBV12-4 NA TGTGCCAGCAGTCACAGGTCCGGAGGCTACACCTTC CASSHRSGGYTF
TRBJ1-5 NA TRBV19 once TGTGCCAGTTCTACAGGGTATGACAATCAGCCCCAGCATTTT CASSTGYDNQPQHF
TRBJ1-2 NA TRBV7-9 NA TGTGCCAGCAGCTTAGGCGGATACTATGGCTACACCTTC CASSLGGYYGYTF
TRBJ2-7 NA TRBV7-2 NA TGTGCCAGCAGCAAGGGGGTAGGGGTTTCCTACGAGCAGTACTTC CASSKGVGVSYEQYF
TRBJ2-7 NA TRBV18 once TGTGCCAGCTCACCTCGGCAGGGGTCTGCAAACGAGCAGTACTTC CASSPRQGSANEQYF
TRBJ2-5 TRBD1 TRBV3-1/TRBV3-2 NA TGTGCCAGCAGCCCCGGGACAGGTGTACAAGAGACCCAGTACTTC CASSPGTGVQETQYF
TRBJ1-1 TRBD1 TRBV5-4 NA TGTGCCAGCAGCGATCGACAGGGGGCGACTGAAGCTTTCTTT CASSDRQGATEAFF
TRBJ2-1 TRBD2 TRBV4-1 NA TGCGCCAGCAGTTTGCCTGGGGGGGTAAGCTCCTACAATGAGCAGTTCTTC CASSLPGGVSSYNEQFF
TRBJ1-5 NA TRBV7-7 NA TGTGCCAGCAGCCTTAACTGGAGGCCCCAGCATTTT CASSLNWRPQHF
TRBJ1-5 NA TRBV27 NA TGTGCCAGCAGTTTAACAGGAAATAGCAATCAGCCCCAGCATTTT CASSLTGNSNQPQHF
TRBJ1-3 TRBD1 TRBV10-3 NA TGTGCCATCAGTGGGACGACAGGGGGCGGTGGAAACACCATATATTTT CAISGTTGGGGNTIYF
TRBJ2-7 TRBD1 TRBV19 NA TGTGCCAGTAGTATAGTAGGGGGCGAGGACGAGCAGTACTTC CASSIVGGEDEQYF
TRBJ2-6 NA TRBV2 NA TGTGCCTCCAGCCAGGAGGATGGCGGGGCCAACGTCCTGACTTTC CASSQEDGGANVLTF
TRBJ2-5 NA TRBV10-3 NA TGTGCCATCAGTGAGTCGTGGGAGAGAACTCAAGAGACCCAGTACTTC CAISESWERTQETQYF
TRBJ2-5 TRBD1 TRBV18 NA TGTGCCAGCTCCCCTGGACAGGATTCAACGGAGACCCAGTACTTC CASSPGQDSTETQYF
TRBJ1-2 TRBD1 TRBV3-1/TRBV3-2 NA TGTGCCAGCAGCCAGCCGGGACGGACAGGGGGAAATGGCTACACCTTC CASSQPGRTGGNGYTF
TRBJ2-2 TRBD1 TRBV7-3 NA TGTGCCAGCAGCTTGTTGGGACAGGAAGTGGTGGCCGGGGAGCTGTTTTTT CASSLLGQEVVAGELFF
TRBJ2-1 NA TRBV19 NA TGTGCCAGTAATCCTTCGGTGGGGGGCTCCTACAATGAGCAGTTCTTC CASNPSVGGSYNEQFF
TRBJ2-7 TRBD1 TRBV5-1 NA TGCGCCAGCAGCTTAGGGACAGGGTGGGACGAGCAGTACTTC CASSLGTGWDEQYF
TRBJ2-3 TRBD2 TRBV7-3 NA TGTGCCAGCAGCCTCAACCCTCTATGGGGGGGGGATACGCAGTATTTT CASSLNPLWGGDTQYF
TRBJ2-1 TRBD2 TRBV11-2 NA TGTGCCAGCAGGACTAGCGGGGGGATCAATGAGCAGTTCTTC CASRTSGGINEQFF
TRBJ1-2 TRBD1 TRBV3-1/TRBV3-2 NA TGTGCCAGCAGGGGGGACAGAGCTAACTATGGCTACACCTTC CASRGDRANYGYTF
TRBJ1-2 NA TRBV3-1/TRBV3-2 NA TGTGCCAGCAGCCGAGGACAAAAAGAAAGTTATGGCTACACCTTC CASSRGQKESYGYTF
TRBJ2-1 TRBD1 TRBV6-6 NA TGTGCCAGCGGACGAACAGGGGATGAGCAGTTCTTC CASGRTGDEQFF
TRBJ2-3 NA TRBV3-1/TRBV3-2 NA TGTGCCAGCAGCCAAGGGAAAGGCAGGGACACAGATACGCAGTATTTT CASSQGKGRDTDTQYF
TRBJ1-6 TRBD1 TRBV10-3 once TGTGCCATCAGGGACAGGGGGGAAGATTCACCCCTCCACTTT CAIRDRGEDSPLHF
TRBJ2-7 NA TRBV5-1 NA TGCGCCAGCAGCATTGCAGGTCCTGCAGTTACCTACGAGCAGTACTTC CASSIAGPAVTYEQYF
TRBJ2-3 TRBD1 TRBV11-2 NA TGTGCCAGCAGCCTTCAGACAGGGATCACAGATACGCAGTATTTT CASSLQTGITDTQYF
TRBJ2-5 NA TRBV7-7 NA TGTGCCAGCAGCTCTGTACTAGCTCCCCAAGAGACCCAGTACTTC CASSSVLAPQETQYF
TRBJ1-2 NA TRBV9 NA TGTGCCAGCAGCCCATTGGGGGGGGGAGGCGATGGCTACACCTTC CASSPLGGGGDGYTF
TRBJ1-4 TRBD1 TRBV6-1 NA TGTGCCACCGCAAGGGACAGCACTAATGAAAAACTGTTTTTT CATARDSTNEKLFF
TRBJ2-5 NA TRBV5-1 few TGCGCCAGCAGCTTGGCCAGGCAGGGGGAGACCCAGTACTTC CASSLARQGETQYF
TRBJ2-5 TRBD1 TRBV2 NA TGTGCCAGCAACGACAGGGGTCAAGAGACCCAGTACTTC CASNDRGQETQYF
TRBJ2-4 TRBD2 TRBV2 NA TGTGCCAGCAGTGAATTCGAGGGGAGGGACATTCAGTACTTC CASSEFEGRDIQYF
TRBJ1-1 NA TRBV10-3 NA TGTGCCATCAGTGAGACCACAGGGTTGACTGAAGCTTTCTTT CAISETTGLTEAFF
TRBJ2-3 TRBD2 TRBV3-1/TRBV3-2 NA TGTGCCAGCAGCCAGCTAGCGGGGGGGAGCACAGATACGCAGTATTTT CASSQLAGGSTDTQYF
TRBJ1-4 NA TRBV7-9 NA TGTGCCAGCACCCCCGGCCCAGGGCTTAATGAAAAACTGTTTTTT CASTPGPGLNEKLFF
TRBJ2-5 TRBD2 TRBV4-1 NA TGCGCCAGCAGCTCAATGGCGGGGGGGCTGCAAGAGACCCAGTACTTC CASSSMAGGLQETQYF
TRBJ1-3 NA TRBV11-2 few TGTGCCGAGGAGGTCTCTGGAAACACCATATATTTT CAEEVSGNTIYF